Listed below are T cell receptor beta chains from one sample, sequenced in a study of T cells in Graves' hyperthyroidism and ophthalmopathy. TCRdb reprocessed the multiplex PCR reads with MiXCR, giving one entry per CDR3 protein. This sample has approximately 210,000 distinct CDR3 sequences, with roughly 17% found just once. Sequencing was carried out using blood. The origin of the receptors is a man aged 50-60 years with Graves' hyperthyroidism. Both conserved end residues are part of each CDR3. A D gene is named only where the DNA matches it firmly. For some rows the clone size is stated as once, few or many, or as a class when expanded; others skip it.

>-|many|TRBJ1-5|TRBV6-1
CASSETHGRSNQPQHF
TGTGCCAGCAGTGAAACGCACGGCCGTAGCAATCAGCCCCAGCATTTT
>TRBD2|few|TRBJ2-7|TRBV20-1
CSAPWTSSYEQYF
TGCAGTGCTCCCTGGACTAGCTCCTACGAGCAGTACTTC
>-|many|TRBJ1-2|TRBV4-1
CASSQISDYGYTF
TGCGCCAGCAGCCAAATCAGTGACTATGGCTACACCTTC
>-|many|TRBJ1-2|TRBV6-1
CASRDGAFNYGYTF
TGTGCCAGCAGGGACGGGGCCTTTAACTATGGCTACACCTTC
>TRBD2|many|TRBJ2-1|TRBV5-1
CASTPTGGNNEQFF
TGCGCCAGCACCCCGACGGGAGGGAACAATGAGCAGTTCTTC
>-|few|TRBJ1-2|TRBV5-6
CASSRASGGYTF
TGTGCCAGCAGCCGGGCCTCTGGGGGCTACACCTTC
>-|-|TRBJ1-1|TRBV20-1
CSATDQNTEAFF
TGCAGTGCCACCGACCAGAACACTGAAGCTTTCTTT
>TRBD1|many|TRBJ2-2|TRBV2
CASSPRTGIGELFF
TGTGCCAGCAGTCCCAGGACAGGGATCGGGGAGCTGTTTTTT
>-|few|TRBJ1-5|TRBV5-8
CASSFPGTFSNQPQHF
TGTGCCAGCAGCTTCCCCGGGACGTTTAGCAATCAGCCCCAGCATTTT
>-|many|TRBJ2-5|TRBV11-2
CASSATETQYF
TGTGCCAGCAGTGCCACGGAAACCCAGTACTTC
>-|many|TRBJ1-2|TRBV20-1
CSAEQEGYTF
TGCAGTGCAGAACAGGAAGGCTACACCTTC
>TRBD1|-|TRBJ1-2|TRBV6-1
CASSTQGVVGYTF
TGTGCCAGCAGTACCCAGGGGGTGGTTGGCTACACCTTC
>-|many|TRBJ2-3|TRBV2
CASSGWRGTDTQYF
TGTGCCAGCAGTGGGTGGAGGGGAACAGATACGCAGTATTTT
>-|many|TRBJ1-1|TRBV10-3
CAISEGTEAFF
TGTGCCATCAGTGAGGGGACTGAAGCTTTCTTT
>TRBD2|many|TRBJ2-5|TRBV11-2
CASSSTGTSRARTQYF
TGTGCCAGCAGCTCCACCGGGACTAGCAGGGCACGGACCCAGTACTTC
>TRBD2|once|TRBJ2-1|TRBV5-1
CASSLLANYNEQFF
TGCGCCAGCAGCTTACTAGCGAACTACAATGAGCAGTTCTTC
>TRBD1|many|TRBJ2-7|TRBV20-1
CSAAPWTGASAEQYF
TGCAGTGCTGCACCCTGGACAGGGGCCTCCGCCGAGCAGTACTTC
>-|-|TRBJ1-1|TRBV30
CAWSQYSRTVNTEAFF
TGTGCCTGGAGTCAATATAGCCGGACAGTGAACACTGAAGCTTTCTTT
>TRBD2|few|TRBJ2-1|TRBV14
CASSPLAGGPNEQFF
TGTGCCAGCAGCCCGTTAGCGGGAGGGCCCAATGAGCAGTTCTTC
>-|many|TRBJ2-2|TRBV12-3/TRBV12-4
CASSNLGGGELFF
TGTGCCAGCAGTAACCTGGGGGGCGGGGAGCTGTTTTTT
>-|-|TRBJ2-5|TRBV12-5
CASGSGPETQYF
TGTGCTAGTGGATCAGGCCCAGAGACCCAGTACTTC
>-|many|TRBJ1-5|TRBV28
CASSLSRYGRWGNQPQHF
TGTGCCAGCAGTTTATCCAGATACGGACGGTGGGGGAATCAGCCCCAGCATTTT
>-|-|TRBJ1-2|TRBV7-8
CASSLAGGVYGYTF
TGTGCCAGCAGCTTAGCGGGGGGGGTCTATGGCTACACCTTC
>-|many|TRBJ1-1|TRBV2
CASSFQGNTEAFF
TGTGCCAGCAGTTTTCAGGGGAACACTGAAGCTTTCTTT
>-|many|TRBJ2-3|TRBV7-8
CASSLDGLGGTQYF
TGTGCCAGCAGCTTAGATGGTCTTGGCGGTACGCAGTATTTT
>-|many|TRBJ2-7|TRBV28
CASSFLGRPTYEQYF
TGTGCCAGCAGTTTCCTTGGGCGGCCGACCTACGAGCAGTACTTC
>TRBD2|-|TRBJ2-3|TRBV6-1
CARVPTSAGVSTDTQYF
TGTGCCAGGGTACCAACTAGCGCGGGGGTGAGCACAGATACGCAGTATTTT
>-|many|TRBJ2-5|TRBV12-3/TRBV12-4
CASGQETQYF
TGTGCCAGCGGCCAAGAGACCCAGTACTTC
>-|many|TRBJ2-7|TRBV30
CAWSDGGREQYF
TGTGCCTGGAGTGACGGGGGTCGTGAGCAGTACTTC
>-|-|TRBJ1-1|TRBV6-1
CASSALPGATEAFF
TGTGCCAGCAGTGCACTACCAGGGGCCACTGAAGCTTTCTTT
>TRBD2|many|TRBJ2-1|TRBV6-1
CAASGRVPYSYNEQFF
TGTGCCGCTAGCGGGAGGGTCCCTTATTCCTACAATGAGCAGTTCTTC
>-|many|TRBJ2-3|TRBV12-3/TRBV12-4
CASSPGTPTDTQYF
TGTGCCAGCAGTCCGGGGACTCCCACAGATACGCAGTATTTT